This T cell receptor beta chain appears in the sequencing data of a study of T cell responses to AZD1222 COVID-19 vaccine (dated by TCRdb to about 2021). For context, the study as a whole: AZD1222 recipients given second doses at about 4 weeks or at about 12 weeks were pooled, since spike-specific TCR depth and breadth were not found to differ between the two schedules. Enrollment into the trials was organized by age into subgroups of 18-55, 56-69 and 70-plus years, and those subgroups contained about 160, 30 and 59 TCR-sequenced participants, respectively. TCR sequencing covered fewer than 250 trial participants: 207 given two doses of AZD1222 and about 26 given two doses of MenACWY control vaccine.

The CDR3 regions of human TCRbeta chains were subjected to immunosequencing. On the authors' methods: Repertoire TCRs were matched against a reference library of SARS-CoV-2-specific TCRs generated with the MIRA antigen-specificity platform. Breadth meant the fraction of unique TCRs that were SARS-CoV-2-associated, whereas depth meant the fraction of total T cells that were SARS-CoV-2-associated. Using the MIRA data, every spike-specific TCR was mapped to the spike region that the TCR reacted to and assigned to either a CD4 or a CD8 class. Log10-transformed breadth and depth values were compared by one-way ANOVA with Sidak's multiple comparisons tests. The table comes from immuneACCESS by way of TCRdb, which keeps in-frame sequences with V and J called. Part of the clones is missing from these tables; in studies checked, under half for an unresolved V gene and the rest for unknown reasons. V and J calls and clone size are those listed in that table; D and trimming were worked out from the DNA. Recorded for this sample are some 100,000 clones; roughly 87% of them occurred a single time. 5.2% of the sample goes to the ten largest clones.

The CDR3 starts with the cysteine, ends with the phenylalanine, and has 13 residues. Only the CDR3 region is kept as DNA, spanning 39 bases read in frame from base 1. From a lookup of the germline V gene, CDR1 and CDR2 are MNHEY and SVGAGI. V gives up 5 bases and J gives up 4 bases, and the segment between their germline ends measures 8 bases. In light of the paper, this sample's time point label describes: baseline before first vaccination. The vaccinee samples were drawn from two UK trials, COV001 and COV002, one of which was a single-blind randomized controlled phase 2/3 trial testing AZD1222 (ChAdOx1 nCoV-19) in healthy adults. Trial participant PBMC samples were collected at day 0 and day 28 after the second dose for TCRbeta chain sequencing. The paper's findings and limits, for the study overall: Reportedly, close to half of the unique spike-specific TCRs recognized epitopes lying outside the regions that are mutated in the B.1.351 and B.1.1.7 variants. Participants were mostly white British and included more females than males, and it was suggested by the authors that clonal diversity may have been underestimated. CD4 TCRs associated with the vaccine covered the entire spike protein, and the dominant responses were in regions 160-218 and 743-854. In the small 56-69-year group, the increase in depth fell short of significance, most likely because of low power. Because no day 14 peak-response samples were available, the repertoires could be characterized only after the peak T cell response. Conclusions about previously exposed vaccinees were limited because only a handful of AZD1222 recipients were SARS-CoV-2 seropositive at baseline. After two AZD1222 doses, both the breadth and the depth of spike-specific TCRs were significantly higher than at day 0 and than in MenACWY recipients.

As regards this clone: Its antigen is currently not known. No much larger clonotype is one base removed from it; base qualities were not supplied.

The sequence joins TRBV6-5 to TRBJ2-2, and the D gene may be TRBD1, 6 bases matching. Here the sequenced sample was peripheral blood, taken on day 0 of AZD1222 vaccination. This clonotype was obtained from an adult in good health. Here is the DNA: TGTGCCAGCAGTAACAGGGCCACCGGGGAGCTGTTTTTT. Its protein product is CASSNRATGELFF.